This TCR beta chain was profiled in a study of T cells in Graves' hyperthyroidism and ophthalmopathy. Overall study findings and caveats: Most clonotypes expanded in thyroid above 0.001 were likewise present in blood.

Amplification yielded TCR beta CDR3 regions, with RNA transcripts as the source. HTBI primers were employed in a first-round RT-PCR of the TCR CDR3. TCRdb re-derived calls from the multiplex PCR reads in MiXCR, one entry per CDR3 protein. This table holds about half a million distinct CDR3 sequences, approximately 25% found once. Germline CDR1 reads SGHTA; CDR2 reads FQGTGA. Trimming at V came to 5 bases and at J to 11 bases, leaving 11 bases not matched to a gene. The CDR3 extends over 13 amino acids. Researchers barred patients who had uncontrolled infection, other autoimmune disease, pregnancy or lactation. A note on this clonotype: Its target is not known.

This clonotype was obtained from a woman younger than 45 with Graves' ophthalmopathy. The chain uses TRBV7-3 and TRBJ1-1, with 7 bases lining up with TRBD1. The sample consisted of blood. The CDR3 protein is CASSPLPDRDAFF. The CDR3 nucleotides are TGTGCCAGCAGCCCGCTACCTGACAGGGACGCTTTCTTT.